These 24 T cell receptor beta chains were sequenced from one sample in a study of cytomegalovirus exposure and HLA in healthy donors. It was with 60 Vbeta and 13 Jbeta primers that the PCR ran. Sequencing was performed with immunoSEQ multiplex PCR; in TCRdb, only in-frame clones are kept and a portion is missing. The sample records around 150,000 clones, roughly four fifths being singletons. Sequencing input: PBMCs. All receptors derive from a female donor in good health and CMV-seropositive.

This clone was detected only a few times. This chain joins TRBV4-1 and TRBJ2-4; TRBD2 matches at 10 bases. Germline V gene sequence: CDR1 MGHRA, CDR2 YSYEKL. V was clipped by 1 base and J by 0 bases; unmatched bases: 12. CDR3 length: 20 amino acids. For the CDR3, the DNA is TGCGCCAGCAGCCAAGTGGGTCTTAGCGGGAGGTCAATAGCCAAAAACATTCAGTACTTC. It encodes CASSQVGLSGRSIAKNIQYF.

This sequence joins TRBV6-5 and TRBJ1-1; the D gene is possibly TRBD1 (6 bases). Per the germline V gene, CDR1 is MNHEY and CDR2 is SVGAGI. The CDR3 contains 16 residues. V gave up 2 bases and J gave up 0 bases, with 13 bases separating them. DNA for the CDR3: TGTGCCAGCAGTTACGGAAGGGGGGGAATGAACACTGAAGCTTTCTTT. Its translation is CASSYGRGGMNTEAFF.

This clone was counted a single time. The same CDR3 arises from other DNA sequences in this sample as well. CDR3 region: CASSTTQGFGHTDTQYF. The CDR3 nucleotides read TGTGCCAGCTCAACGACACAGGGGTTCGGACACACAGATACGCAGTATTTT. The V and J genes are TRBV18 and TRBJ2-3; 7 positions match TRBD1. The germline gives CDR1 KGHSH, CDR2 LQKENI. CDR3 length equals 17 residues. The J segment lost 2 bases and the V segment lost 5 bases, leaving 13 bases of the junction unmatched.

This chain uses TRBV9 with TRBJ2-1; 9 bases are shared with TRBD2. The CDR3 is 16 residues long. Losses at the gene ends were 1 base for V and 7 bases for J; bases not matched to a gene: 9. In germline, CDR1 is SGDLS, CDR2 YYNGEE. As DNA, the CDR3 is TGTGCCAGCAGCGTAATCGGAGCGGGAGGTGTGAATGAGCAGTTCTTC. Encoded protein: CASSVIGAGGVNEQFF.

The CDR3 loop is CASSPPTSGPNEQFF. CDR3 sequence (DNA): TGTGCCAGCTCACCACCAACTAGCGGGCCCAATGAGCAGTTCTTC. The chain links TRBV18 to TRBJ2-1, with 9 bases lining up with TRBD2. V lost 0 bases, J lost 6 bases, and 3 bases stayed unmatched. Germline assignment: CDR1 KGHSH and CDR2 LQKENI. The CDR3 consists of 15 residues.

The rearrangement uses TRBV29-1 and TRBJ2-1; the match to TRBD1 covers 7 bases. The CDR3 extends over 14 amino acids. Germline CDR1 and CDR2: SQVTM and ANQGSEA. V was pared by 5 bases and J by 4 bases, with 8 bases of the junction left unmatched. The CDR3 is CSVWDRLPYNEQFF. The CDR3 bases are TGCAGCGTTTGGGACAGATTGCCTTACAATGAGCAGTTCTTC.

This clone occurred once. The chain uses TRBV18 and TRBJ2-3; D might be TRBD2 (6 bases). The V end was cut by 4 bases, the J end by 4 bases, with 15 bases between. Germline V CDR1 and CDR2: KGHSH, LQKENI. The CDR3 spans 15 residues. The CDR3 DNA follows: TGTGCCAGCTCACGCGCTCCGGGAGAGGCAGATACGCAGTATTTT. Its translation is CASSRAPGEADTQYF.

The rearrangement uses TRBV28 and TRBJ1-6; 12 nucleotides match TRBD1. This CDR3 spans 15 amino acids. Unmatched junction bases numbered 10, after V lost 9 bases and J lost 10 bases. The germline CDR1 and CDR2 sequences are MDHEN and SYDVKM. The CDR3 is CASTLRDRGRSPLHF. CDR3 nucleotides: TGTGCCAGTACCCTCCGGGACAGGGGGCGATCACCCCTCCACTTT.

J is TRBJ2-1 and V is TRBV18; D unclear. The CDR3 is made up of 15 amino acids. Per germline, CDR1 KGHSH and CDR2 LQKENI. The V end lost 3 bases, the J end lost 0 bases, and 9 bases lay between the germline ends. The CDR3 reads CASSPTRSSYNEQFF. The CDR3 DNA sequence: TGTGCCAGCTCACCGACGCGGTCCTCCTACAATGAGCAGTTCTTC.

This clone was counted only a few times. The V and J genes are TRBV30 and TRBJ2-3; TRBD2 agrees at 15 bases. Looked up from germline, CDR1 is GTSNPN and CDR2 is SVGIG (reference sequence). This CDR3 is built from 16 residues. V trimming: 2 bases; J trimming: 4 bases; junction bases outside the gene matches: 4. The CDR3 DNA is TGTGCCTGGAGTCCTGGACTAGCGGGAGGGGCAGATACGCAGTATTTT. Protein: CAWSPGLAGGADTQYF.

This clone was recorded once. This rearrangement joins TRBV2 to TRBJ2-5; 11 positions match TRBD1. This CDR3 spans 14 amino acids. J gave up 5 bases and V 6 bases, and 5 bases lay outside the gene matches. Germline CDR1 SNHLY, CDR2 FYNNEI. The CDR3 loop reads CASRGQGAAETQYF. DNA for the CDR3: TGTGCCAGCAGAGGACAGGGGGCGGCGGAGACCCAGTACTTC.

This clone was counted only a few times. This chain uses TRBV9 with TRBJ1-2; 7 bases fit TRBD1. V lost 3 bases to trimming and J lost 3 bases; unmatched junction nucleotides: 5. From germline, CDR1 is SGDLS and CDR2 YYNGEE. This CDR3 spans 14 amino acids. CDR3 region: CASSGGTAHYGYTF. The CDR3 coding sequence is TGTGCCAGCAGCGGAGGGACAGCCCACTATGGCTACACCTTC. Looking up the rest from reference TRBV9 and TRBJ1-2 gives the full variable domain: DSGVTQTPKHLITATGQRVTLRCSPRSGDLSVYWYQQSLDQGLQFLIQYYNGEERAKGNILERFSAQQFPDLHSELNLSSLELGDSALYFCASSGGTAHYGYTFGSGTRLTVV.

This chain links TRBV27 with TRBJ2-5; possibly TRBD1 for D (6 bases). Per the germline V gene, CDR1 is MNHEY and CDR2 is SMNVEV (reference sequence). Trimming removed 6 bases at V and 3 bases at J, with 11 bases between. This CDR3 contains 13 residues. The CDR3 spells CASREAGEETQYF. CDR3 nucleotides: TGTGCCAGCAGGGAAGCAGGGGAAGAGACCCAGTACTTC.

The chain recombines TRBV4-1 with TRBJ1-2; D gene ambiguous. The V end was cut by 7 bases, the J end by 6 bases, with 18 bases between. This CDR3 is 14 amino acids long. Germline CDR1 reads MGHRA; CDR2 reads YSYEKL. The CDR3, as DNA: TGCGCCAGCAAACCAAGTCCAGGCGAAGATGGCTACACCTTC. As protein: CASKPSPGEDGYTF.

CDR3 protein: CASSQGLATAGELFF. Written as DNA, the CDR3 is TGTGCCAGCAGTCAGGGACTAGCGACCGCTGGGGAGCTGTTTTTT. This sequence joins TRBV6-1 and TRBJ2-2; 10 bases agree with TRBD2. Trimming cost V 5 bases and J 8 bases; bases outside gene matches: 8. The CDR3 sequence is 15 residues long. Per the germline V gene, CDR1 is MNHNS and CDR2 is SASEGT.

This chain connects TRBV5-4 to TRBJ2-3, with a weak D call TRBD1 (6 bases). The CDR3 is 14 residues long. The V gene's germline CDR1 is SGHNT and CDR2 YYREEE (reference sequence). V lost 5 bases and J lost 2, with 12 bases in between. Here the CDR3 DNA reads TGTGCCAGCAGTTCAGGGGCTTCCACAGATACGCAGTATTTT. Amino acids: CASSSGASTDTQYF.

Concerning this clone: The sample has other DNA sequences that encode this CDR3 too. The V call is TRBV10-3, the J call TRBJ1-1, with D unclear. Germline values: CDR1 ENHRY, CDR2 SYGVKD. Trimming cost V 3 bases and J 1 base, with 6 bases left between them. The CDR3 totals 13 residues. The CDR3 nucleotides read TGTGCCATCAGTGATACGGGGAACACTGAAGCTTTCTTT. Its protein product is CAISDTGNTEAFF.

The rearrangement links TRBV5-4 to TRBJ2-1; TRBD2 matches 11 bases. CDR3 length: 16 amino acids. The V gene end was trimmed by 3 bases and the J gene end by 1 base; junction bases not matched to a gene: 3. Germline CDR1 and CDR2: SGHNT and YYREEE (reference sequence). The CDR3: CASSSTSGRSYNEQFF. The CDR3 DNA reads as TGTGCCAGCAGCTCAACTAGCGGGAGATCCTACAATGAGCAGTTCTTC.

J is TRBJ2-3 and V is TRBV7-3; D may be TRBD1 (6 bases). CDR1 and CDR2 (germline): SGHTA, FQGTGA. Trimming took off 3 bases at V and 3 bases at J, with 10 bases between the two ends. The CDR3 loop spans 14 amino acids. In nucleotides, the CDR3 is TGTGCCAGCAGCTTCGGCCAGGGGACAGATACGCAGTATTTT. Its protein product is CASSFGQGTDTQYF.

DNA of the CDR3: TGTGCCACCAGCAGAGGACAGGGTGAACCGCTCGGGGAGCTGTTTTTT. It encodes CATSRGQGEPLGELFF. The rearrangement links TRBV15 to TRBJ2-2; 7 bases are a match to TRBD1. The junction had 9 bases not matched to a gene; V was cut back by 1 base and J by 7 bases. The germline V gene has CDR1 LNHNV and CDR2 YYDKDF (reference sequence). This CDR3 is 16 amino acids long.

The chain has TRBV28 and TRBJ2-7; 10 bases are shared with TRBD1. The CDR3 consists of 16 residues. Germline CDR1 and CDR2: MDHEN and SYDVKM. V lost 3 bases, J lost 4 bases, and 9 bases stayed unmatched. The CDR3 DNA reads TGTGCCAGCAGTTTCCAGGGACAGGGGCTGGCGTACGAGCAGTACTTC. It translates to CASSFQGQGLAYEQYF. The complete variable domain, with remaining parts taken from reference TRBV28 and TRBJ2-7, reads DVKVTQSSRYLVKRTGEKVFLECVQDMDHENMFWYRQDPGLGLRLIYFSYDVKMKEKGDIPEGYSVSREKKERFSLILESASTNQTSMYLCASSFQGQGLAYEQYFGPGTRLTVT.

The table lists this clone with a few counts. This chain links TRBV6-1 with TRBJ1-2; tentative D call: TRBD1 (6 bases). The CDR3 contains 15 residues. V dropped 8 bases and J dropped 2 bases, with 18 bases sitting between them. Per the germline V gene, CDR1 is MNHNS and CDR2 is SASEGT. The CDR3 region is CASFDRTRLNYGYTF. CDR3 sequence (DNA): TGTGCCAGCTTCGACAGGACGCGTCTAAACTATGGCTACACCTTC.

The chain couples TRBV19 to TRBJ2-4, with 9 nucleotides matching TRBD1. The CDR3 spans 13 residues. After removal of 6 bases from V and 6 bases from J, the junction contained 3 bases not matched to a gene. Germline V gives CDR1 LNHDA, CDR2 SQIVND (reference sequence). In nucleotides, the CDR3 is TGTGCCAGTAGCCCGGGACAGGGAAACATTCAGTACTTC. Its protein is CASSPGQGNIQYF.

The V and J genes are TRBV29-1 and TRBJ2-1; 8 bases match TRBD2. This CDR3 has 15 residues. Germline V lookup: CDR1 SQVTM, CDR2 ANQGSEA. After removal of 3 bases from V and 4 bases from J, the junction contained 8 bases not matched to a gene. The CDR3 region has the DNA TGCAGCGTTGAGTCCGGGACTAGGTCTTACAATGAGCAGTTCTTC. Translation: CSVESGTRSYNEQFF.